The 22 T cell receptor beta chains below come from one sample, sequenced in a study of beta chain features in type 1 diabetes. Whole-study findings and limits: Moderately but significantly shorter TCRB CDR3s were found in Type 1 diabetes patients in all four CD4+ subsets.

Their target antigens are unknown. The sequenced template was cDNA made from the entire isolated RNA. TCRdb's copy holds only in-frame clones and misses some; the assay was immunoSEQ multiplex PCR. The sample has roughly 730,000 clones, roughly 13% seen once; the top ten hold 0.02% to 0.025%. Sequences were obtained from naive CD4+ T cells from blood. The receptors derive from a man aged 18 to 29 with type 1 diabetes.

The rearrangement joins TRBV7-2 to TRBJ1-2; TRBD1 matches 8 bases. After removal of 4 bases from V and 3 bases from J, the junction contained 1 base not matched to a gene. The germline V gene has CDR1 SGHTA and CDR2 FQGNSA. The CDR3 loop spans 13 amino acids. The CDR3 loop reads CASSSQGDYGYTF. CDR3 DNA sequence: TGTGCCAGCAGCTCACAGGGGGACTATGGCTACACCTTC.

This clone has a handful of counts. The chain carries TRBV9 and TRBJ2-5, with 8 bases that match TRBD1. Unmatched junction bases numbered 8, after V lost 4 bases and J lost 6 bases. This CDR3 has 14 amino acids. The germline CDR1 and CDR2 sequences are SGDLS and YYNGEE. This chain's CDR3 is CASSTTGDQQTQYF. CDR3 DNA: TGTGCCAGCAGCACGACAGGGGATCAGCAGACCCAGTACTTC.

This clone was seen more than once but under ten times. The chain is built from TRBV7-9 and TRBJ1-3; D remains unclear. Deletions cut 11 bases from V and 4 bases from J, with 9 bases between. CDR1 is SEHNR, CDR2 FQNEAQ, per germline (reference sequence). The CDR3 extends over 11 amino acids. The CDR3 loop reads CASREGNTIYF. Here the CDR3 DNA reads TGTGCCTCCCGGGAGGGAAACACCATATATTTT.

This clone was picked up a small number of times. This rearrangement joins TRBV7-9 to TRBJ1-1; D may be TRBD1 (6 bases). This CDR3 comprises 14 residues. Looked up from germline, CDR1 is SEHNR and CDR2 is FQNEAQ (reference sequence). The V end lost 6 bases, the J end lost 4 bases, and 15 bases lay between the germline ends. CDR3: CASRWTDLGTEAFF. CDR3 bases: TGTGCCAGCAGATGGACAGACCTGGGCACTGAAGCTTTCTTT.

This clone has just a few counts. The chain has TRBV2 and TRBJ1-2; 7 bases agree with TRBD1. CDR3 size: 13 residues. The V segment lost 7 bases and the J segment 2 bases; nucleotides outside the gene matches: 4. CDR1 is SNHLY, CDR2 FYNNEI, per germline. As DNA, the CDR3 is TGTGCCAGCACTACGACAGGGAACTATGGCTACACCTTC. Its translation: CASTTTGNYGYTF.

The CDR3 sequence: CSVDFRNYGYTF. CDR3 sequence (DNA): TGCAGCGTTGATTTCCGGAACTATGGCTACACCTTC. The V gene is TRBV29-1, the J gene TRBJ1-2; D is ambiguous. The V gene's germline CDR1 is SQVTM and CDR2 ANQGSEA. The CDR3 contains 12 residues. The V end was cut by 3 bases, the J end by 2 bases, with 7 bases between.

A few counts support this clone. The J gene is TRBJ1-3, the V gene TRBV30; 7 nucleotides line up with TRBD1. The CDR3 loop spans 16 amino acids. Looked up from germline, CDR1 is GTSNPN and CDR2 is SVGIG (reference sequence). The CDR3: CAWDSGTQISGNTIYF. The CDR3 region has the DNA TGTGCATGGGACAGCGGAACCCAGATCTCTGGAAACACCATATATTTT.

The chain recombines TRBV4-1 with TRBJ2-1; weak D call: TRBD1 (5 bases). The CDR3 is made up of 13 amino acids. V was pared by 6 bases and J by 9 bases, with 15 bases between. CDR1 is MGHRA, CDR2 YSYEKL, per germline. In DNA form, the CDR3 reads TGCGCCAGCAGTCTACTCCAGGGCGCTGAGCAGTTCTTC. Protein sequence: CASSLLQGAEQFF.

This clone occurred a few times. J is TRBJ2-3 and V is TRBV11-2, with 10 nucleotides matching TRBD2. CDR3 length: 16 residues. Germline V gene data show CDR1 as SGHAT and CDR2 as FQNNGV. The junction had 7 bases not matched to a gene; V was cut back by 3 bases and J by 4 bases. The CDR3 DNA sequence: TGTGCCAGCAGCTTGGCTAGCGGGGGATTTCCAGATACGCAGTATTTT. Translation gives CASSLASGGFPDTQYF.

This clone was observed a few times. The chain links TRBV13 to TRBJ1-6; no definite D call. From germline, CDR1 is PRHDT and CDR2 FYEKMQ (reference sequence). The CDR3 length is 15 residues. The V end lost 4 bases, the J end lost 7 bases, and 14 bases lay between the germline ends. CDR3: CASSSLSLQNSPLHF. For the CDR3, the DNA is TGTGCCAGCAGCTCGCTTAGCTTACAGAATTCACCCCTCCACTTT. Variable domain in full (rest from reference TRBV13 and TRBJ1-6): AAGVIQSPRHLIKEKRETATLKCYPIPRHDTVYWYQQGPGQDPQFLISFYEKMQSDKGSIPDRFSAQQFSDYHSELNMSSLELGDSALYFCASSSLSLQNSPLHFGNGTRLTVT.

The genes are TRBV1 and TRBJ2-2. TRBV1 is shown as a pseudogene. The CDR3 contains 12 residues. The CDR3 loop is CTSSQLGGELFF. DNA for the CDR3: TGCACCAGCAGCCAGTTGGGCGGGGAGCTGTTTTTT.

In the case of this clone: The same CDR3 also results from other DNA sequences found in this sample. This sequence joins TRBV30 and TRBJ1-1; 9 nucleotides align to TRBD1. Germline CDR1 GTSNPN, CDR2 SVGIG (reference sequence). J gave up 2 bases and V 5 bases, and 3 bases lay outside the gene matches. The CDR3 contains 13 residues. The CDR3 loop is CAWGTGPNTEAFF. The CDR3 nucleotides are TGTGCCTGGGGGACAGGGCCCAACACTGAAGCTTTCTTT.

The CDR3 sequence is CASSQRFSGNTIYF. In DNA, the CDR3 is TGCGCCAGCAGTCAGCGTTTCTCTGGAAACACCATATATTTT. V and J are TRBV23-1 and TRBJ1-3; the D is unclear. TRBV23-1 is placed among ORFs of uncertain function. Trimming left V 3 bases short and J 0 bases short, with 6 bases between. There are 14 residues in the CDR3.

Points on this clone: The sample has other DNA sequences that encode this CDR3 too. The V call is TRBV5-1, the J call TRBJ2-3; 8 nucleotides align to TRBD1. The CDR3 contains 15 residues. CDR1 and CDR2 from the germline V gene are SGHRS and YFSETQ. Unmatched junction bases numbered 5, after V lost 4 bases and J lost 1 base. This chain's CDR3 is CASSPGGAGTDTQYF. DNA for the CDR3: TGCGCCAGCAGCCCAGGGGGCGCGGGCACAGATACGCAGTATTTT.

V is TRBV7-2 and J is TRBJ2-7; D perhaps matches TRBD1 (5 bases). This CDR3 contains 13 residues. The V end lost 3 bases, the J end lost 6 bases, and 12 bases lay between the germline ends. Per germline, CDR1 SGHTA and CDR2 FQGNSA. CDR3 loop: CASSFQGLGEQYF. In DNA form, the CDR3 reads TGTGCCAGCAGCTTTCAGGGTCTGGGCGAGCAGTACTTC.

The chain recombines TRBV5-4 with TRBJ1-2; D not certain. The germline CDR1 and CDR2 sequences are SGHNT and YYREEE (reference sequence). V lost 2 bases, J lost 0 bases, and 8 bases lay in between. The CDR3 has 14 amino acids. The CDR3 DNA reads TGTGCCAGCAGCTTTTTTCGGGCTAACTATGGCTACACCTTC. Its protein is CASSFFRANYGYTF.

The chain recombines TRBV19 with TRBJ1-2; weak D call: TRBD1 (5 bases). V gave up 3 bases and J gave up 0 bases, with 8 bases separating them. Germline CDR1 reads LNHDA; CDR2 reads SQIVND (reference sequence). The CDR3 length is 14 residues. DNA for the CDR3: TGTGCCAGTAGTATTCGGGGCGCTAACTATGGCTACACCTTC. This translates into CASSIRGANYGYTF.

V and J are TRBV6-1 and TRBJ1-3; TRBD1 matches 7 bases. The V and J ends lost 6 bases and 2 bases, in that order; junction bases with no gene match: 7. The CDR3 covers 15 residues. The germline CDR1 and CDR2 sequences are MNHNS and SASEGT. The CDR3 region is CASSQDRSAGNTIYF. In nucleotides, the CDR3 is TGTGCCAGCAGCCAGGACAGGTCGGCTGGAAACACCATATATTTT.

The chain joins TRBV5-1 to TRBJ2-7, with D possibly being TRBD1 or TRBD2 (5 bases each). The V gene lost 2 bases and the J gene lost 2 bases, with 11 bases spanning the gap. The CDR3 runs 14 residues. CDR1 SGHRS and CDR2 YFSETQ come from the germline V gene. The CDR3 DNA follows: TGCGCCAGCAGCTTCCGGGACCTACCCTACGAGCAGTACTTC. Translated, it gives CASSFRDLPYEQYF.

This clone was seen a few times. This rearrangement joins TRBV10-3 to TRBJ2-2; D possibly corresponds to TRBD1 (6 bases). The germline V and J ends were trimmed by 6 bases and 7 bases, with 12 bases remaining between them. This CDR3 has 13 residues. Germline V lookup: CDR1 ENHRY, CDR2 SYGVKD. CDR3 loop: CAIRYRDDGELFF. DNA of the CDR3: TGTGCCATCAGGTACAGGGACGACGGGGAGCTGTTTTTT.

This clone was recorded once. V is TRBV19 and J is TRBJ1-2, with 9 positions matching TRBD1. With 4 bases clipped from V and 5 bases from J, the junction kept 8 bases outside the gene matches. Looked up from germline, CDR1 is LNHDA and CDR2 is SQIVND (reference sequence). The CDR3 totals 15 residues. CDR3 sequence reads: CASSRDTGGLYGYTF. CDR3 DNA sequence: TGTGCCAGTAGTAGAGATACAGGGGGCCTATATGGCTACACCTTC.

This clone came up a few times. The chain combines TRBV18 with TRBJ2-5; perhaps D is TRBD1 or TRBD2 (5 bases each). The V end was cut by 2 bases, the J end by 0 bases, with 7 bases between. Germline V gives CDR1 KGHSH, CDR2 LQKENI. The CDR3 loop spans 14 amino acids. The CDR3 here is CASSPGGDQETQYF. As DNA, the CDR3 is TGTGCCAGCTCACCAGGGGGAGACCAAGAGACCCAGTACTTC.